One and the same sample provided the 22 T cell receptor beta chains below, sequenced in a study of CD8 T cells in Susac syndrome. cDNA came from around 0.5 to 1 ug RNA primed by random hexamers. TCRdb re-called the immunoSEQ multiplex PCR reads through MiXCR, storing one row per CDR3 protein. The sample records more than 200,000 distinct CDR3 sequences, around 93% being singletons. Sequenced material: CD4+ T cells from PBMCs. Receptor source: a human donor with multiple sclerosis.

The chain uses TRBV24-1 and TRBJ1-5; no definite D call. Germline-derived CDR1 and CDR2 are KGHDR and SFDVKD. Trimming stripped 5 bases from V and 2 bases from J, with 3 bases between. This CDR3 has 12 residues. In DNA, the CDR3 is TGTGCCACCAGTGCCGGCAATCAGCCCCAGCATTTT. Its translation is CATSAGNQPQHF.

This chain uses TRBV7-2 with TRBJ2-1; TRBD2 aligns across 13 bases. Germline V gene data show CDR1 as SGHTA and CDR2 as FQGNSA. The length of the CDR3 is 15 residues. Germline trimming cut 7 bases from V and 9 bases from J; bases unmatched to any gene: 9. This CDR3 reads CASTSGLAGFPEQFF. For the CDR3, the DNA is TGTGCCAGCACCTCGGGACTAGCGGGATTCCCTGAGCAGTTCTTC.

The J gene is TRBJ1-1, the V gene TRBV7-3; D might be TRBD1 (6 bases). Trimming removed 7 bases from V and 6 bases from J, with 18 bases in between. Germline V CDR1 and CDR2: SGHTA, FQGTGA. The CDR3 has 14 residues. In DNA, the CDR3 is TGTGCCAGCACCGAGGGGGTAAACAAGGCTGAAGCTTTCTTT. Translating gives CASTEGVNKAEAFF.

The chain employs TRBV7-9 and TRBJ2-3, with D possibly matching TRBD1 (5 bases). The germline V and J ends were trimmed by 2 bases and 4 bases, with 13 bases remaining between them. In germline, CDR1 is SEHNR, CDR2 FQNEAQ (reference sequence). The CDR3 length is 15 residues. The CDR3 DNA reads as TGTGCCAGCAGCTTAAGGGGAACCAAGCCAGATACGCAGTATTTT. Translating it yields CASSLRGTKPDTQYF. The full variable domain, in which reference TRBV7-9 and TRBJ2-3 provide the parts outside the CDR3, is DTGVSQNPRHKITKRGQNVTFRCDPISEHNRLYWYRQTLGQGPEFLTYFQNEAQLEKSRLLSDRFSAERPKGSFSTLEIQRTEQGDSAMYLCASSLRGTKPDTQYFGPGTRLTVL.

The CDR3 coding sequence is TGTGCCAGTAGTATGGGACAGTTTGAAGCTTTCTTT. Amino acid sequence: CASSMGQFEAFF. The rearrangement links TRBV19 to TRBJ1-1, with TRBD1 identical over 7 bases. With V trimmed by 3 bases and J by 7 bases, 2 bases remained unmatched. The CDR3 totals 12 residues. Germline V gene lookup returns CDR1 LNHDA and CDR2 SQIVND (reference sequence).

The gene calls are TRBV7-9 and TRBJ1-3, with D possibly matching TRBD1 (5 bases). The V gene lost 3 bases and the J gene lost 0 bases, with 12 bases spanning the gap. Germline assignment: CDR1 SEHNR and CDR2 FQNEAQ (reference sequence). The CDR3 runs to 16 residues. CDR3 sequence (DNA): TGTGCCAGCAGCTTGGCGGGGGGGATCTCTGGAAACACCATATATTTT. Translating it yields CASSLAGGISGNTIYF. The full variable domain, with the rest looked up from reference TRBV7-9 and TRBJ1-3, is DTGVSQNPRHKITKRGQNVTFRCDPISEHNRLYWYRQTLGQGPEFLTYFQNEAQLEKSRLLSDRFSAERPKGSFSTLEIQRTEQGDSAMYLCASSLAGGISGNTIYFGEGSWLTVV.

The V gene is TRBV18, the J gene TRBJ1-2; 12 positions agree with TRBD1. V trimming: 3 bases; J trimming: 2 bases; junction bases outside the gene matches: 10. This CDR3 spans 18 amino acids. CDR1 is KGHSH, CDR2 LQKENI, per germline. The CDR3 sequence is CASSPIGTGGRTNYGYTF. In nucleotides, the CDR3 is TGTGCCAGCTCACCGATTGGGACAGGGGGCAGGACGAACTATGGCTACACCTTC.

The rearrangement joins TRBV20-1 to TRBJ2-1, with unresolved D. From germline, CDR1 is DFQATT and CDR2 SNEGSKA (reference sequence). The CDR3 covers 12 residues. V dropped 3 bases and J dropped 6 bases, with 9 bases sitting between them. CDR3 protein: CSARAIRNEQFF. CDR3 bases: TGCAGTGCTAGGGCGATCCGCAATGAGCAGTTCTTC.

The rearrangement joins TRBV29-1 to TRBJ1-1, with 11 bases lining up with TRBD1. V was pared by 6 bases and J by 4 bases, with 10 bases of the junction left unmatched. Per the germline V gene, CDR1 is SQVTM and CDR2 is ANQGSEA. The CDR3 contains 15 residues. CDR3 sequence: CSVATGQGGGTEAFF. The CDR3 coding sequence is TGCAGCGTAGCGACGGGACAGGGGGGGGGCACTGAAGCTTTCTTT.

The CDR3 DNA is TGTGCCAGCAGCTTACAAGGGGGATCGGGGGGCGTTTCACCCCTCCACTTT. Translation gives CASSLQGGSGGVSPLHF. The V gene is TRBV13, the J gene TRBJ1-6; maybe TRBD1 (6 bases). Germline loops: CDR1 PRHDT, CDR2 FYEKMQ (reference sequence). V was clipped by 2 bases and J by 9 bases, with 20 bases between them. The CDR3 totals 17 residues.

V usage is TRBV3-1 and J usage is TRBJ2-5; 8 positions match TRBD2. Germline values: CDR1 LGHDT, CDR2 YNNKEL (reference sequence). The J segment lost 5 bases and the V segment lost 5 bases, leaving 22 bases of the junction unmatched. This CDR3 region has 19 residues. CDR3 residues: CASSKRGVFSGVVWETQYF. In nucleotides, the CDR3 is TGTGCCAGCAGCAAAAGAGGGGTTTTTAGCGGGGTGGTGTGGGAGACCCAGTACTTC.

V usage is TRBV7-2 and J usage is TRBJ2-5; TRBD2 matches 10 bases. The V segment lost 1 base and the J segment 1 base; nucleotides outside the gene matches: 6. CDR1 and CDR2 from the germline V gene are SGHTA and FQGNSA. CDR3 length equals 17 residues. CDR3 protein: CASSLGWGLAIQETQYF. Here the CDR3 DNA reads TGTGCCAGCAGCTTAGGGTGGGGACTAGCGATCCAAGAGACCCAGTACTTC.

CDR3 in DNA: TGCAGTGCTCCGGCTGGAAACACCATATATTTT. Translation gives CSAPAGNTIYF. The chain carries TRBV20-1 and TRBJ1-3; no clear D. The V gene lost 5 bases and the J gene lost 2 bases, with 4 bases spanning the gap. Germline loops: CDR1 DFQATT, CDR2 SNEGSKA (reference sequence). The length of the CDR3 is 11 residues.

The V gene is TRBV20-1, the J gene TRBJ2-1, with TRBD2 identical over 10 bases. The CDR3 spans 16 residues. From germline, CDR1 is DFQATT and CDR2 SNEGSKA (reference sequence). J lost 4 bases, V lost 3 bases, and 9 bases had no gene match. Here the CDR3 DNA reads TGCAGTGCTAGTAGGTCTAGCGGGGGCCTATACAATGAGCAGTTCTTC. Translating gives CSASRSSGGLYNEQFF.

The chain carries TRBV30 and TRBJ1-2, with a weak D call TRBD1 (6 bases). Trimming cost V 3 bases and J 6 bases, with 14 bases left between them. The CDR3 consists of 13 residues. Germline V gene data show CDR1 as GTSNPN and CDR2 as SVGIG (reference sequence). Here the CDR3 DNA reads TGTGCCTGGAGGGCCCGGGGGCGCGATGGCTACACCTTC. As protein: CAWRARGRDGYTF.

The J gene is TRBJ1-1, the V gene TRBV2; a weak D match, TRBD1 (6 bases). V was shortened by 5 bases and J by 1 base, with 11 bases between the two germline ends. The CDR3 runs 14 residues. The V gene's germline CDR1 is SNHLY and CDR2 FYNNEI. The CDR3, as DNA: TGTGCCAGCAGTTTTACGACAGGGAACACTGAAGCTTTCTTT. Residues: CASSFTTGNTEAFF.

The V and J genes are TRBV5-6 and TRBJ2-4; D is undetermined. The CDR3 totals 16 residues. V lost 0 bases and J lost 4, with 14 bases in between. The germline gives CDR1 SGHDT, CDR2 YYEEEE. The CDR3 region has the DNA TGTGCCAGCAGCTTGGGCGCTAGGGCAGTAAAAAACATTCAGTACTTC. It specifies CASSLGARAVKNIQYF.

The chain joins TRBV5-6 to TRBJ1-1; 7 bases are a match to TRBD1. The CDR3 has 17 amino acids. J was trimmed by 0 bases and V by 2 bases; bases with no gene match: 10. From germline, CDR1 is SGHDT and CDR2 YYEEEE. This CDR3 reads CASSLHRGASLNTEAFF. CDR3 sequence (DNA): TGTGCCAGCAGCTTACACAGGGGCGCGAGTTTGAACACTGAAGCTTTCTTT.

The gene calls are TRBV7-8 and TRBJ1-5, with D maybe TRBD1 (5 bases). Trimming shortened V by 0 bases and J by 7 bases, and 13 bases separated the two germline ends. Germline V CDR1 and CDR2: SGHVS, FQNEAQ. This CDR3 contains 15 residues. Written as DNA, the CDR3 is TGTGCCAGCAGCTTAGCGCCCGGGGGTACACAGCCCCAGCATTTT. Translation gives CASSLAPGGTQPQHF.

This chain joins TRBV5-1 and TRBJ2-7; D may be TRBD1 (6 bases). The germline V gene has CDR1 SGHRS and CDR2 YFSETQ. The CDR3 has 17 amino acids. V lost 4 bases and J 3 bases, leaving 23 bases between the germline ends. For the CDR3, the DNA is TGCGCCAGCAGCAAGGAACTCAACAGGGCTCCAAGCTACGAGCAGTACTTC. Translating it yields CASSKELNRAPSYEQYF.

The V call is TRBV25-1, the J call TRBJ2-3; 7 nucleotides match TRBD1. V dropped 4 bases and J dropped 1; count of bases not matched to a gene: 5. The CDR3 sequence is 15 residues long. In germline, CDR1 is MGHDK, CDR2 SYGVNS. The CDR3 nucleotides are TGTGCCAGCAGTGCGACAGGGCCACGCACAGATACGCAGTATTTT. This sequence encodes CASSATGPRTDTQYF.

The genes are TRBV12-3 or TRBV12-4 and TRBJ1-5; D remains unclear. The CDR3 covers 13 residues. V lost 5 bases to trimming and J lost 2 bases, with 7 bases between them. In DNA form, the CDR3 reads TGTGCCAGCAGTCCGGTGGGCAATCAGCCCCAGCATTTT. Translation: CASSPVGNQPQHF.